This T cell receptor beta chain was recorded in a study of CD8+ T cells in alopecia areata. Study results and caveats: More clonal than normal scalp was lesional scalp, particularly alopecia totalis/universalis.

As to this clone: The antigen is unknown.

CDR1 SGHRS and CDR2 YFSETQ come from the germline V gene. Trimming took 5 bases from V and 5 from J; bases not matched to a gene: 6. The CDR3 has 13 residues. cDNA serving as the sequencing template came from extracted, reverse transcribed RNA. Here immunoSEQ multiplex PCR was the method, and the copy in TCRdb shows in-frame clones only, minus some. The sample records about 37,000 clones, around 50% being singletons. The authors sorted CD4+ cells into CD25+CD127- cells for a handful of patients. The gene calls are TRBV5-1 and TRBJ2-5, with 7 bases fitting TRBD1. This sequence originates from a human donor with alopecia areata. Material: CD4+ Tregs sorted from blood. In DNA form, the CDR3 reads TGCGCCAGCAGGCAGACAGGGTTGGAGACCCAGTACTTC. Its protein is CASRQTGLETQYF.